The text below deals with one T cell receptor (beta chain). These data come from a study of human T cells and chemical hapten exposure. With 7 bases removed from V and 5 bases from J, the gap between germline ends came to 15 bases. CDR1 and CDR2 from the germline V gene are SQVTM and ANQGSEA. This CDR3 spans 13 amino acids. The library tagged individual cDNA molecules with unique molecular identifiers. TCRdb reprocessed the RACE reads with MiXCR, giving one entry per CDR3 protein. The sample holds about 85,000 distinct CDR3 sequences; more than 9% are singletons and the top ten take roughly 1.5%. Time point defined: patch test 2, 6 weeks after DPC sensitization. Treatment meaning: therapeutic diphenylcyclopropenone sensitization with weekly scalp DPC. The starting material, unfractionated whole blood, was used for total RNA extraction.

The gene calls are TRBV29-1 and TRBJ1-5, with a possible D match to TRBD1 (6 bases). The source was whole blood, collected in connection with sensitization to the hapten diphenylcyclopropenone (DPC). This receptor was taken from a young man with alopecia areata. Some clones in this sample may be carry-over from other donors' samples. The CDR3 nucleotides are TGCAGCGGTCTACAGGGTCAGGATCAGCCCCAGCATTTT. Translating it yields CSGLQGQDQPQHF.